This entry lists 20 T cell receptor beta chains sequenced from one sample in a study of T cells in Graves' hyperthyroidism and ophthalmopathy. TCR beta CDR3 sequences were amplified from RNA transcripts. Primed by the HTBI set, a first-round RT-PCR was run on the TCR CDR3. TCRdb re-analysed the multiplex PCR reads in MiXCR, keeping a single row per CDR3 protein. The table includes fewer than 600,000 distinct CDR3 sequences, approximately 15% detected once. Specimen: blood. The receptors were gathered from a woman aged 18-29 years with Graves' hyperthyroidism.

This clonotype was seen repeatedly, ten times or more. The genes are TRBV28 and TRBJ2-1; D is perhaps TRBD2 (5 bases). Trimming cost V 4 bases and J 6 bases, with 13 bases left between them. CDR1 is MDHEN, CDR2 SYDVKM, per germline. This CDR3 has 14 residues. The CDR3 here is CASSSTNLSNEQFF. The CDR3 DNA follows: TGTGCCAGCAGTTCGACTAATCTGAGCAATGAGCAGTTCTTC.

This clonotype was detected many times. The chain uses TRBV7-9 and TRBJ2-1, with a weak D call TRBD2 (6 bases). The V gene's germline CDR1 is SEHNR and CDR2 FQNEAQ (reference sequence). V was shortened by 5 bases and J by 0 bases, with 14 bases between the two germline ends. The CDR3 totals 16 residues. DNA for the CDR3: TGTGCCAGCAGCCAAGACGGGGGTCGCTCCTACAATGAGCAGTTCTTC. This sequence encodes CASSQDGGRSYNEQFF. Combining the CDR3 with reference TRBV7-9 and TRBJ2-1 gives the whole variable domain DTGVSQNPRHKITKRGQNVTFRCDPISEHNRLYWYRQTLGQGPEFLTYFQNEAQLEKSRLLSDRFSAERPKGSFSTLEIQRTEQGDSAMYLCASSQDGGRSYNEQFFGPGTRLTVL.

The CDR3 sequence is CASSRDTATNEKLFF. CDR3 bases: TGTGCCAGCAGTCGAGACACAGCAACTAATGAAAAACTGTTTTTT. The V and J genes are TRBV6-2 or TRBV6-3 and TRBJ1-4; D not certain. Trimming stripped 5 bases from V and 0 bases from J, with 10 bases between. From germline, CDR1 is MNHEY and CDR2 SVGEGT. This CDR3 region has 15 residues.

In this sample, this clonotype turned up many times. The chain couples TRBV25-1 to TRBJ2-4; D is unclear. V was clipped by 4 bases and J by 7 bases, with 17 bases between them. The CDR3 length is 15 residues. The V gene's germline CDR1 is MGHDK and CDR2 SYGVNS. CDR3 residues: CASSVKFLDRNIQYF. The CDR3 bases are TGTGCCAGCAGTGTAAAGTTTCTAGATCGTAACATTCAGTACTTC. Full variable domain (outside the CDR3, taken from reference TRBV25-1 and TRBJ2-4): EADIYQTPRYLVIGTGKKITLECSQTMGHDKMYWYQQDPGMELHLIHYSYGVNSTEKGDLSSESTVSRIRTEHFPLTLESARPSHTSQYLCASSVKFLDRNIQYFGAGTRLSVL.

This clonotype was recorded many times. The chain employs TRBV2 and TRBJ1-2, with 7 bases aligning to TRBD1. The V gene's germline CDR1 is SNHLY and CDR2 FYNNEI. V trimming: 11 bases; J trimming: 1 base; junction bases outside the gene matches: 7. The CDR3 is made up of 13 amino acids. CDR3 DNA sequence: TGTGCCCGGGACAGCGACTTTAACTATGGCTACACCTTC. Its protein product is CARDSDFNYGYTF.

In this sample, this clonotype turned up many times. J is TRBJ2-7 and V is TRBV7-9; D tentatively reads TRBD1 or TRBD2 (5 bases each). The germline V and J ends were trimmed by 8 bases and 0 bases, with 14 bases remaining between them. Germline V gene data show CDR1 as SEHNR and CDR2 as FQNEAQ (reference sequence). The CDR3 is 14 amino acids. The CDR3 loop reads CASSGPGSSYEQYV. CDR3 bases: TGTGCCAGCTCGGGGCCGGGATCCTCCTACGAGCAGTACGTC.

This clonotype turned up a few times. The chain has TRBV3-1 and TRBJ2-5; D not resolved. Trimming removed 1 base from V and 4 bases from J, with 10 bases in between. Germline CDR1 is LGHDT and CDR2 is YNNKEL (reference sequence). This CDR3 is 14 amino acids long. The CDR3 DNA reads as TGTGCCAGCAGCCAAGGCGGTGTAGGAGAGACCCAGTACTTC. The encoded protein is CASSQGGVGETQYF.

This clonotype was detected many times. This sequence joins TRBV7-2 and TRBJ1-2; D possibly corresponds to TRBD1 (5 bases). The V end was cut by 4 bases, the J end by 7 bases, with 13 bases between. CDR1 SGHTA and CDR2 FQGNSA come from the germline V gene. The CDR3 has 13 amino acids. The chain's CDR3 is CASSSTVRGGYTF. The CDR3, as DNA: TGTGCCAGCAGCTCGACCGTAAGGGGTGGCTACACCTTC. The whole variable domain, filled in from reference TRBV7-2 and TRBJ1-2, reads GAGVSQSPSNKVTEKGKDVELRCDPISGHTALYWYRQSLGQGLEFLIYFQGNSAPDKSGLPSDRFSAERTGGSVSTLTIQRTQQEDSAVYLCASSSTVRGGYTFGSGTRLTVV.

This clonotype was counted between two and nine times. The chain employs TRBV20-1 and TRBJ2-7, with TRBD2 identical over 8 bases. J lost 0 bases, V lost 5 bases, and 6 bases had no gene match. The CDR3 is 14 residues long. Germline values: CDR1 DFQATT, CDR2 SNEGSKA (reference sequence). CDR3 bases: TGCAGTGCTTTGGGACTAGTAGGCTCCTACGAGCAGTACGTC. This codes for CSALGLVGSYEQYV.

This clonotype has a handful of counts. The chain is built from TRBV4-1 and TRBJ2-1; TRBD1 matches at 9 bases. Trimming at V came to 6 bases and at J to 6 bases, leaving 9 bases not matched to a gene. Per germline, CDR1 MGHRA and CDR2 YSYEKL. CDR3 length: 15 residues. CDR3 sequence (DNA): TGCGCCAGCAGGACACCGGGACAGGGTCCCAATGAGCAGTTCTTC. It is translated as CASRTPGQGPNEQFF.

The V gene is TRBV10-3, the J gene TRBJ1-4, with D hard to call. The CDR3 runs 16 residues. In germline, CDR1 is ENHRY, CDR2 SYGVKD. Trimming took 11 bases from V and 3 from J, leaving 22 bases between them. Written as DNA, the CDR3 is TGTGCCTCCCGCGTAGGGTCGCGAAGACCTAATGAAAAACTGTTTTTT. The encoded protein is CASRVGSRRPNEKLFF.

There are many counts of this clonotype. V gene TRBV10-2 combines with J gene TRBJ1-5, with no clear D. Per the germline V gene, CDR1 is WSHSY and CDR2 is SAAADI. There are 13 residues in the CDR3. V was pared by 7 bases and J by 0 bases, with 7 bases between. CDR3 region: CASKENSNQPQHF. In nucleotides, the CDR3 is TGCGCCAGCAAGGAAAATAGCAATCAGCCCCAGCATTTT.

Many counts were recorded for this clonotype. This chain joins TRBV20-1 and TRBJ2-7; no reliable D call. The CDR3 has 13 amino acids. Between the trimmed V and J ends, which lost 8 bases and 1 base, there was a span of 15 bases. The germline V gene has CDR1 DFQATT and CDR2 SNEGSKA (reference sequence). CDR3: CSLLPADSYEQYF. For the CDR3, the DNA is TGCAGTCTGCTCCCCGCTGATTCCTACGAGCAGTACTTC.

The table lists this clonotype with a few counts. The chain links TRBV19 to TRBJ2-5; unclear D gene. V lost 5 bases and J 0 bases, leaving 19 bases between the germline ends. The CDR3 runs 17 residues. Germline-derived CDR1 and CDR2 are LNHDA and SQIVND (reference sequence). CDR3 protein: CASSPSRSPPYQETQYF. The CDR3 DNA sequence: TGTGCCAGTAGTCCGTCTCGGTCCCCCCCCTACCAAGAGACCCAGTACTTC.

Ten or more counts support this clonotype. The V and J genes are TRBV6-1 and TRBJ1-2; the D gene is possibly TRBD1 (6 bases). Deletions cut 5 bases from V and 3 bases from J, with 19 bases between. The CDR3 covers 16 residues. Germline values: CDR1 MNHNS, CDR2 SASEGT. The CDR3 region has the DNA TGTGCCAGCAGTTACGATTCCCGCAGGGGCCACTATGGCTACACCTTC. It yields the protein CASSYDSRRGHYGYTF.

This clonotype was detected many times. The rearrangement joins TRBV20-1 to TRBJ2-2; maybe TRBD2 (5 bases). Trimming shortened V by 0 bases and J by 2 bases, and 7 bases separated the two germline ends. The CDR3 is made up of 14 amino acids. Germline CDR1 and CDR2: DFQATT and SNEGSKA (reference sequence). CDR3 DNA: TGCAGTGCTAGAGAGCCTAGCAACACCGGGGAGCTGTTTTTT. Translation gives CSAREPSNTGELFF.

In this sample, this clonotype turned up many times. The rearrangement uses TRBV9 and TRBJ1-1; D gene uncertain. CDR1 and CDR2 from the germline V gene are SGDLS and YYNGEE. V dropped 3 bases and J dropped 4 bases, with 10 bases sitting between them. This CDR3 spans 13 amino acids. The CDR3 reads CASSDHGRTEAFF. CDR3 DNA: TGTGCCAGCAGCGATCACGGGCGCACTGAAGCTTTCTTT.

V gene TRBV5-1 combines with J gene TRBJ2-1; 7 nucleotides agree with TRBD2. The germline CDR1 and CDR2 sequences are SGHRS and YFSETQ. The CDR3 covers 16 residues. With 0 bases clipped from V and 8 bases from J, the junction kept 11 bases outside the gene matches. The CDR3 bases are TGCGCCAGCAGCTTGGAAACTAGCGAGAGAATAGATGAGCAGTTCTTC. Its translation: CASSLETSERIDEQFF. Full variable domain (outside the CDR3, taken from reference TRBV5-1 and TRBJ2-1): KAGVTQTPRYLIKTRGQQVTLSCSPISGHRSVSWYQQTPGQGLQFLFEYFSETQRNKGNFPGRFSGRQFSNSRSEMNVSTLELGDSALYLCASSLETSERIDEQFFGPGTRLTVL.

This clonotype was seen ten or more times. The chain is built from TRBV6-1 and TRBJ2-7; D might be TRBD2 (5 bases). The CDR3 sequence is 12 residues long. Per germline, CDR1 MNHNS and CDR2 SASEGT. The germline V and J ends were trimmed by 11 bases and 0 bases, with 11 bases remaining between them. The CDR3 loop reads CALERDSYEQYF. The DNA of the CDR3 is TGTGCCCTTGAGAGGGACTCCTACGAGCAGTACTTC.

Ten or more counts support this clonotype. This rearrangement joins TRBV24-1 to TRBJ2-1; 9 bases are shared with TRBD2. V was clipped by 3 bases and J by 4 bases; unmatched bases: 6. Per the germline V gene, CDR1 is KGHDR and CDR2 is SFDVKD. This CDR3 contains 16 residues. The CDR3 bases are TGTGCCACCAGTGATCGTAGCGGGAGTCAGTACAATGAGCAGTTCTTC. Amino acids: CATSDRSGSQYNEQFF.